This TCR beta chain came from a study of neoadjuvant anti-PD-1 for oral cavity cancer. Whole-study results and caveats: Post-nivolumab, blood T cell clonality was significantly elevated in non-responders.

The time point: after neoadjuvant nivolumab, at surgical resection. Analysis of PBMCs was direct, with no culture step. Six replicates per PBMC sample, mostly from approximately 0.45 ug of genomic DNA. Libraries were prepared by immunoSEQ multiplex PCR; TCRdb keeps only in-frame clonotypes and omits some of them. Here the sample spans about 42,000 clones, approximately 80% being singletons. This clone is deemed medium-sized. What it recognizes is unknown. V was clipped by 4 bases and J by 0 bases, with 11 bases between them. Germline V gene lookup returns CDR1 SGHRS and CDR2 YFSETQ. This CDR3 is built from 15 residues.

The genes are TRBV5-1 and TRBJ1-3, with D hard to call. This clonotype originated in a person aged 40 to 85 with oral cavity squamous cell carcinoma. This sample comprised PBMCs, obtained after nivolumab (anti-PD-1) treatment. The CDR3 sequence is CASSPHTSSGNTIYF. CDR3 in DNA: TGCGCCAGCAGCCCGCACACAAGCTCTGGAAACACCATATATTTT.